This T cell receptor beta chain was obtained from a study of shared clonotypes between healthy human individuals. Study results and caveats: Four donors showed sharing of about 4.8% of naive CD4 clonotypes.

Sequenced by immunoSEQ multiplex PCR; TCRdb stores in-frame clones only, minus some. The sample yields around 560,000 clones, about 95% seen once. Turning to this clone: Antigen unknown.

CDR3 length: 11 amino acids. Germline CDR1 and CDR2: SNHLY and FYNNEI. V lost 6 bases and J lost 8, with 7 bases in between. As defined, naive CD8 cells were CD45RO-negative and positively selected for CCR7, with terminally differentiated effector memory CD45RA+ cells excluded. Sequencing was performed on naive CD8+ T cells sorted from blood. The genes are TRBV2 and TRBJ1-4; possibly TRBD1 for D (5 bases). The receptor comes from a woman aged 25 to 39 in good health. DNA for the CDR3: TGTGCCAGCAGACAGGAGGAAAAACTGTTTTTT. This codes for CASRQEEKLFF.